The next 17 T cell receptor beta chains were all read from a single sample in a study of cytomegalovirus exposure and HLA in healthy donors. The study ran its PCR with 60 Vbeta and 13 Jbeta primers. Profiling relied on immunoSEQ multiplex PCR, and the TCRdb table lists in-frame clones only, not all of them. Of roughly 100,000 clones in the sample, about 75% are singletons; the top ten hold more than 6%. Sequenced sample: PBMCs. All receptors derive from a man aged 35 to 55 in good health and CMV-seropositive.

V usage is TRBV14 and J usage is TRBJ2-5; D gene unclear. V lost 1 base to trimming and J lost 5 bases, with 8 bases between them. Germline lookup yields CDR1 SGHDN and CDR2 FVKESK. This CDR3 is 13 amino acids long. Here the CDR3 DNA reads TGTGCCAGCAGCCAAGGGAGTGCGGAGACCCAGTACTTC. Protein product: CASSQGSAETQYF.

The CDR3 bases are TGTGCCAGCAGTTTAGGAGCAGACCCGGACATTCAGTACTTC. Translating gives CASSLGADPDIQYF. The V call is TRBV28, the J call TRBJ2-4, with D unclear. This CDR3 comprises 14 residues. Trimming removed 2 bases at V and 8 bases at J, with 13 bases between. Germline V gene lookup returns CDR1 MDHEN and CDR2 SYDVKM.

The rearrangement links TRBV6-5 to TRBJ2-5; 7 bases match TRBD2. The DNA end is a closer match to TRBJ2-7, so the J assignment may be wrong. This CDR3 has 16 amino acids. Germline values: CDR1 MNHEY, CDR2 SVGAGI. The CDR3 DNA reads TGTGCCAGCAGTTACTCGGTCGGGAGGTCCCCCTACGAGCAGTACTTC. Encoded protein: CASSYSVGRSPYEQYF.

CDR3 DNA sequence: TGTGCCAGCTCACCCGACAGGGATGGGCAGCCCCAGCATTTT. Its protein product is CASSPDRDGQPQHF. This chain joins TRBV18 and TRBJ1-5; 7 nucleotides align to TRBD1. Germline V gives CDR1 KGHSH, CDR2 LQKENI. This CDR3 comprises 14 residues. The V segment lost 3 bases and the J segment 7 bases; nucleotides outside the gene matches: 6. Full variable domain (missing parts from reference TRBV18 and TRBJ1-5): NAGVMQNPRHLVRRRGQEARLRCSPMKGHSHVYWYRQLPEEGLKFMVYLQKENIIDESGMPKERFSAEFPKEGPSILRIQQVVRGDSAAYFCASSPDRDGQPQHFGDGTRLSIL.

The chain has TRBV28 and TRBJ2-7, with TRBD2 matching over 13 bases. The trim removed 4 bases at V and 6 bases at J, leaving 3 bases unmatched. CDR1 and CDR2 from the germline V gene are MDHEN and SYDVKM. This CDR3 spans 14 amino acids. In DNA, the CDR3 is TGTGCCAGCAGTTATGGACTAGCGGGAGCCGAGCAGTACTTC. Translation: CASSYGLAGAEQYF.

This sequence joins TRBV6-1 and TRBJ2-7; D may be TRBD1 (6 bases). CDR3 size: 13 residues. The V gene lost 4 bases and the J gene lost 6 bases, with 13 bases spanning the gap. The V gene's germline CDR1 is MNHNS and CDR2 SASEGT. The CDR3 loop reads CASSVRQVSEQYF. CDR3 DNA sequence: TGTGCCAGCAGTGTCCGACAGGTCTCCGAGCAGTACTTC.

The chain recombines TRBV7-9 with TRBJ2-7, with D possibly TRBD2 on 6 matching bases. This CDR3 spans 14 amino acids. Germline lookup yields CDR1 SEHNR and CDR2 FQNEAQ (reference sequence). Deletions cut 0 bases from V and 4 bases from J, with 10 bases between. CDR3 DNA sequence: TGTGCCAGCAGCTTAGCGGGAGGCGGTTACGAGCAGTACTTC. Amino acids: CASSLAGGGYEQYF.

This clone was found once. The rearrangement links TRBV7-6 to TRBJ1-2; TRBD1 is a possible D gene (6 bases). There are 16 residues in the CDR3. Deletions cut 5 bases from V and 8 bases from J, with 24 bases between. The V gene's germline CDR1 is SGHVS and CDR2 FNYEAQ. The CDR3 sequence: CASSDAGPAGVRGYTF. The CDR3 DNA sequence: TGTGCCAGCAGCGATGCTGGGCCGGCAGGGGTGCGCGGCTACACCTTC.

The rearrangement joins TRBV21-1 to TRBJ1-2; the table's TRBD1 call for D was not verified on the DNA. TRBV21-1 represents a pseudogene. The CDR3 covers 15 residues. The CDR3 region has the DNA TGTGCCAGCAGCACACGCGACGGGACAGACTATGGCTACACCTTC. This translates into CASSTRDGTDYGYTF.

The rearrangement joins TRBV18 to TRBJ2-2; D gene uncertain. Germline-derived CDR1 and CDR2 are KGHSH and LQKENI. CDR3 size: 15 residues. V lost 3 bases and J lost 4, with 12 bases in between. The CDR3 nucleotides are TGTGCCAGCTCACCGGCCGTGTCAGGCACCGGGGAGCTGTTTTTT. Residues: CASSPAVSGTGELFF.

The rearrangement joins TRBV15 to TRBJ2-1; D uncertain. The V gene's germline CDR1 is LNHNV and CDR2 YYDKDF (reference sequence). The ends were cut back, 1 base at V and 4 bases at J, with 5 bases in the middle. The CDR3 is 13 residues long. CDR3 nucleotides: TGTGCCACCAGCAGAGTCCAGTACAATGAGCAGTTCTTC. This codes for CATSRVQYNEQFF.

This clone was found a few times. The rearrangement uses TRBV27 and TRBJ2-5; TRBD1 aligns across 9 bases. V was pared by 6 bases and J by 4 bases, with 6 bases of the junction left unmatched. CDR1 and CDR2 from the germline V gene are MNHEY and SMNVEV (reference sequence). This CDR3 is built from 14 residues. In DNA, the CDR3 is TGTGCCAGCAGGGTGGGACAGGGTAGAGAGACCCAGTACTTC. It encodes CASRVGQGRETQYF.

Remarks on this clone: At one end, the junction sequence differs from germline, possibly due to a read error. The rearrangement uses TRBV10-3 and TRBJ1-1; TRBD1 matches at 9 bases. The germline gives CDR1 ENHRY, CDR2 SYGVKD. This CDR3 is 13 amino acids long. CDR3 bases: TGTGCCATCAGTCAGGACAGGGGTGATGAAGGACTCTTT. It translates to CAISQDRGDEGLF.

The CDR3 region has the DNA TGTGCCAGCGGGAGGTTTTCCAATGAGCAGTTCTTC. It specifies CASGRFSNEQFF. The chain uses TRBV6-4 and TRBJ2-1; a possible D gene is TRBD2 (6 bases). Germline loops: CDR1 MRHNA, CDR2 SNTAGT. CDR3 length equals 12 residues. Trimming took 8 bases from V and 6 from J, leaving 11 bases between them.

The chain links TRBV6-1 to TRBJ2-1, with 9 nucleotides matching TRBD2. V gave up 3 bases and J gave up 1 base; unmatched junction bases: 10. The CDR3 spans 18 residues. Germline CDR1 and CDR2: MNHNS and SASEGT. In DNA form, the CDR3 reads TGTGCCAGCAGTGAGAGACTAGCGGTCGTGGGGTCCTACAATGAGCAGTTCTTC. Amino acid sequence: CASSERLAVVGSYNEQFF.

The V call is TRBV5-1, the J call TRBJ2-5; TRBD1 aligns across 10 bases. This CDR3 is built from 17 residues. With 1 base clipped from V and 3 bases from J, the junction kept 9 bases outside the gene matches. The germline gives CDR1 SGHRS, CDR2 YFSETQ. CDR3 loop: CASSLTPGQGVKETQYF. The CDR3 DNA is TGCGCCAGCAGCTTGACCCCCGGACAGGGGGTAAAAGAGACCCAGTACTTC.

In this sample, this clone turned up once. The chain links TRBV6-4 to TRBJ2-3; D is perhaps TRBD2 (5 bases). Per germline, CDR1 MRHNA and CDR2 SNTAGT. V lost 6 bases and J lost 1, with 14 bases in between. This CDR3 comprises 15 residues. The CDR3 sequence is CASSLASEGTDTQYF. CDR3 in DNA: TGTGCCAGCAGCCTAGCCTCCGAAGGCACAGATACGCAGTATTTT.